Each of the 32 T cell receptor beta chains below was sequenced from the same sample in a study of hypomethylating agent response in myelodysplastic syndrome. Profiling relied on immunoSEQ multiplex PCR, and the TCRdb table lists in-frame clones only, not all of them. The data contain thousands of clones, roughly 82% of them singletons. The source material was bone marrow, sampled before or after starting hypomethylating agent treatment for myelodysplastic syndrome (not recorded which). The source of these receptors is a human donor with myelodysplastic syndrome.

CDR3 DNA: TGTGCCAGCAGCCCCTACCGGGATGAGCAGTTCTTC. Translating gives CASSPYRDEQFF. The chain employs TRBV7-9 and TRBJ2-1; D gene ambiguous. The CDR3 runs to 12 residues. Between the trimmed V and J ends, which lost 5 bases and 8 bases, there was a span of 10 bases. In germline, CDR1 is SEHNR, CDR2 FQNEAQ (reference sequence).

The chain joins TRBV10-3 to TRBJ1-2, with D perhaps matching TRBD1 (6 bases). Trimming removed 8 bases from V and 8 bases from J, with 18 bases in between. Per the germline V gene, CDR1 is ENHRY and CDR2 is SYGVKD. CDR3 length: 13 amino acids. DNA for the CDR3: TGTGCCATCGAAGAAACAGGGTCTCGGGGCTACACCTTC. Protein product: CAIEETGSRGYTF.

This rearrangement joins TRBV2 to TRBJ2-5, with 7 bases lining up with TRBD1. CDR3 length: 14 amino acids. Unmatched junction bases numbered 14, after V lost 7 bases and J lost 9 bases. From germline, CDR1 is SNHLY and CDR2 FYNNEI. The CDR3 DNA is TGTGCCAGCACCGAAGGACAGGCAGATATTGCCCAGTACTTC. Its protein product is CASTEGQADIAQYF.

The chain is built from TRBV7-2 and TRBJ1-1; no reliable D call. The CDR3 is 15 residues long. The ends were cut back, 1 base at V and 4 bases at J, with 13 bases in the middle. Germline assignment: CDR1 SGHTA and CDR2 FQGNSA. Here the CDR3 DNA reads TGTGCCAGCAGCTTAGAGAGAGGTGGGCTCACTGAAGCTTTCTTT. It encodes CASSLERGGLTEAFF. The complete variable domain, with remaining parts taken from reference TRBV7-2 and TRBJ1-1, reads GAGVSQSPSNKVTEKGKDVELRCDPISGHTALYWYRQSLGQGLEFLIYFQGNSAPDKSGLPSDRFSAERTGGSVSTLTIQRTQQEDSAVYLCASSLERGGLTEAFFGQGTRLTVV.

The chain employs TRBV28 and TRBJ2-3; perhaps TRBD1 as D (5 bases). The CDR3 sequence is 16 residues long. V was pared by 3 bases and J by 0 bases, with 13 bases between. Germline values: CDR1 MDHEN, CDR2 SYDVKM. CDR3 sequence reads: CASSLLGAPSTDTQYF. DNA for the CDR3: TGTGCCAGCAGTTTGTTAGGGGCCCCAAGCACAGATACGCAGTATTTT.

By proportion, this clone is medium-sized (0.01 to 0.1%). The CDR3 DNA is TGTGCCACCGGGCAATCCCAAGAGACCCAGTACTTC. Its protein product is CATGQSQETQYF. The V gene is TRBV15, the J gene TRBJ2-5; D ambiguous. The V end was cut by 8 bases, the J end by 1 base, with 8 bases between. CDR1 and CDR2 (germline): LNHNV, YYDKDF (reference sequence). CDR3 size: 12 residues.

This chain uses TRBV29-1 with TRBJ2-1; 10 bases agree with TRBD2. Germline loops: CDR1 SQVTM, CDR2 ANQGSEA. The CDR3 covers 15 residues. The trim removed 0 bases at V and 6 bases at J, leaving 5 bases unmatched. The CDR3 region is CSVEDLAGAGNEQFF. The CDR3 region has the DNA TGCAGCGTTGAAGACCTAGCGGGGGCTGGCAATGAGCAGTTCTTC.

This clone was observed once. In DNA, the CDR3 is TGTGCCTGGAGCAGGGGCTCTGGGACTGAAGCTTTCTTT. Amino acid sequence: CAWSRGSGTEAFF. V gene TRBV30 combines with J gene TRBJ1-1; D possibly corresponds to TRBD1 (6 bases). V was shortened by 3 bases and J by 5 bases, with 13 bases between the two germline ends. CDR1 is GTSNPN and CDR2 is SVGIG in the germline V gene (reference sequence). CDR3 size: 13 residues.

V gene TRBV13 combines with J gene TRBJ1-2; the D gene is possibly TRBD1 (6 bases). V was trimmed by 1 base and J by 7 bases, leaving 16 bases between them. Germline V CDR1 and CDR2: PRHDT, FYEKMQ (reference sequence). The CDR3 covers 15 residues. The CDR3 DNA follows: TGTGCCAGCAGCTTAGTCGGACGGGGGCAAGGTGGCTACACCTTC. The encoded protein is CASSLVGRGQGGYTF.

CDR3 amino acids: CASSPPGYGNTEAFF. The CDR3 DNA reads TGTGCCAGCAGTCCACCAGGGTACGGGAACACTGAAGCTTTCTTT. The chain combines TRBV28 with TRBJ1-1, with a possible D match to TRBD1 (5 bases). CDR1 is MDHEN, CDR2 SYDVKM, per germline. The CDR3 runs to 15 residues. The V gene lost 5 bases and the J gene lost 1 base, with 14 bases spanning the gap.

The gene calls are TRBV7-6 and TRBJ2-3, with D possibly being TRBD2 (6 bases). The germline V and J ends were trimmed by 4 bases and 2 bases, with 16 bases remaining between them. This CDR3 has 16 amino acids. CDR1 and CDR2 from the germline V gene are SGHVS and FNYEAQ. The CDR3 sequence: CASSSDYPHYTDTQYF. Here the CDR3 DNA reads TGTGCCAGCAGCTCGGACTATCCCCACTACACAGATACGCAGTATTTT. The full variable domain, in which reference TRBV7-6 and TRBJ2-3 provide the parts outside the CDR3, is GAGVSQSPRYKVTKRGQDVALRCDPISGHVSLYWYRQALGQGPEFLTYFNYEAQQDKSGLPNDRFSAERPEGSISTLTIQRTEQRDSAMYRCASSSDYPHYTDTQYFGPGTRLTVL.

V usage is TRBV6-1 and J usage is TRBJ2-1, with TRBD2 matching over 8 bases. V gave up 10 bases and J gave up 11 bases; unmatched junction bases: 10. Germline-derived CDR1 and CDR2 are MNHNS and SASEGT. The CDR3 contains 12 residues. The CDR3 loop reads CATGGGRGKQFF. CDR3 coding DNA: TGTGCCACCGGGGGGGGCCGAGGGAAGCAGTTCTTC.

This CDR3 is CASSESFVRPADEQFF. The CDR3 nucleotides read TGCGCCAGCAGTGAGTCATTCGTGCGACCGGCGGATGAGCAGTTCTTC. The chain combines TRBV10-1 with TRBJ2-1, with unresolved D. From germline, CDR1 is WNHNN and CDR2 SYGVQD (reference sequence). The V end lost 0 bases, the J end lost 8 bases, and 17 bases lay between the germline ends. This CDR3 comprises 16 residues.

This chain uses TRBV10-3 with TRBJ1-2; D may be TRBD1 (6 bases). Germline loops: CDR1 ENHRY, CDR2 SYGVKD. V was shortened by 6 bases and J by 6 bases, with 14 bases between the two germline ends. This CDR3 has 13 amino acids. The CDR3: CAIRSDRMHGYTF. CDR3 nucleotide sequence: TGTGCCATCAGGAGCGACAGGATGCATGGCTACACCTTC.

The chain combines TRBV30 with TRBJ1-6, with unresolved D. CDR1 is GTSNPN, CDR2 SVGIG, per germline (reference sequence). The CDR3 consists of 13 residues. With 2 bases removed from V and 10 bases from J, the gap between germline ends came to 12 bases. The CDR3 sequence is CAWSPSRESPLHF. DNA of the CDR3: TGTGCCTGGAGTCCATCAAGGGAATCACCCCTCCACTTT.

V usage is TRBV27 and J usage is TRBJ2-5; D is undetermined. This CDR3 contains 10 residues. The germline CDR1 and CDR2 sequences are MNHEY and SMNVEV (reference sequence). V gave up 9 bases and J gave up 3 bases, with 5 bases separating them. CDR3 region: CASKKETQYF. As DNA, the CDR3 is TGTGCCAGTAAAAAAGAGACCCAGTACTTC.

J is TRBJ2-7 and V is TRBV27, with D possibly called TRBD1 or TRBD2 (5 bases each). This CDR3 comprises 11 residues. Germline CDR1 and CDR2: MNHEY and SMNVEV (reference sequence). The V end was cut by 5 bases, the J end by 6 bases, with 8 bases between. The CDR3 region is CASSGGVEQYF. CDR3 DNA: TGTGCCAGCAGTGGGGGAGTCGAGCAGTACTTC.

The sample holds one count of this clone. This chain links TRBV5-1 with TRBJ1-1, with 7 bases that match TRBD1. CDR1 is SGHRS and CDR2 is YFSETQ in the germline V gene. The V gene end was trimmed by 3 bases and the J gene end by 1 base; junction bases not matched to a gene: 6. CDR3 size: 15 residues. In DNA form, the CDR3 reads TGCGCCAGCAGCTGGGGGACAGTTAGGAACACTGAAGCTTTCTTT. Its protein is CASSWGTVRNTEAFF. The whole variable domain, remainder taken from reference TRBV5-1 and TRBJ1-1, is KAGVTQTPRYLIKTRGQQVTLSCSPISGHRSVSWYQQTPGQGLQFLFEYFSETQRNKGNFPGRFSGRQFSNSRSEMNVSTLELGDSALYLCASSWGTVRNTEAFFGQGTRLTVV.

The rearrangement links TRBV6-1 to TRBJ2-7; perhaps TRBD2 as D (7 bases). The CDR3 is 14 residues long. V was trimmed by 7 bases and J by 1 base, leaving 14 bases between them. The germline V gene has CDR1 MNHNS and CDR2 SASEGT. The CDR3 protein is CASTPGGRSYEQYF. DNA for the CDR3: TGTGCCAGCACCCCGGGGGGCCGTTCCTACGAGCAGTACTTC.

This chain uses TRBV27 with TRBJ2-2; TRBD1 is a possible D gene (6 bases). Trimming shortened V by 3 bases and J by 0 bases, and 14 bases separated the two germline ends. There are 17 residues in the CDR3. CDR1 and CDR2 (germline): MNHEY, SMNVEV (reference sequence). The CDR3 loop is CASSFRRAGANTGELFF. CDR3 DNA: TGTGCCAGCAGTTTCCGGCGGGCAGGGGCGAACACCGGGGAGCTGTTTTTT.

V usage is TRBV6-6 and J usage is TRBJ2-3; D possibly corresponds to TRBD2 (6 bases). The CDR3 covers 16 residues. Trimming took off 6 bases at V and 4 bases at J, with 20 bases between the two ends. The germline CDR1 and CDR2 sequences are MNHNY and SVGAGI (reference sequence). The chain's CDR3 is CASSLTLARGSDTQYF. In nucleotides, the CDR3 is TGTGCCAGCAGCCTTACCCTAGCGCGAGGATCAGATACGCAGTATTTT.

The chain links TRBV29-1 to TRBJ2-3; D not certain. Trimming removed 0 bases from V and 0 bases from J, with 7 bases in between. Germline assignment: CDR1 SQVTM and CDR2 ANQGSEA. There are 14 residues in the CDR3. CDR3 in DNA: TGCAGCGTTGAAGATCTGCAAAGCACAGATACGCAGTATTTT. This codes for CSVEDLQSTDTQYF.

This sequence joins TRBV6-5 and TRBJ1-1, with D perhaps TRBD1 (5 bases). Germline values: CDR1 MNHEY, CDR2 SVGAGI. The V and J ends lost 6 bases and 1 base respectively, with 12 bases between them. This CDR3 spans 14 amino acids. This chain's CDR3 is CASRSGQSNTEAFF. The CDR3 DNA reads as TGTGCCAGCAGATCAGGACAATCGAACACTGAAGCTTTCTTT.

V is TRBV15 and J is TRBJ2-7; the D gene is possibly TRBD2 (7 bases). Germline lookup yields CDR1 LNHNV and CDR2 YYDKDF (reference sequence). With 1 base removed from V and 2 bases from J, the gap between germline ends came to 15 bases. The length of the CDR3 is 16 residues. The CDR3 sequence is CATSRVGGLATYEQYF. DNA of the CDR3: TGTGCCACCAGCAGAGTGGGGGGGCTAGCAACCTACGAGCAGTACTTC.

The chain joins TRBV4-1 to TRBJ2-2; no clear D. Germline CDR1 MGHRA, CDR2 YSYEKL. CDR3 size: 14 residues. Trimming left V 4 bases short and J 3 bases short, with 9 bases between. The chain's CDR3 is CASSLGPDTGELFF. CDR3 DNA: TGCGCCAGCAGCCTAGGGCCGGACACCGGGGAGCTGTTTTTT.

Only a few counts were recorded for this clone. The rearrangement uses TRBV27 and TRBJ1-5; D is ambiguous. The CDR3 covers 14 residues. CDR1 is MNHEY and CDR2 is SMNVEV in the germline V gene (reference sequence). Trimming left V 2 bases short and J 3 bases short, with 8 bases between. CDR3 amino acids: CASSLQGPNQPQHF. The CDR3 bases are TGTGCCAGCAGTTTACAAGGGCCCAATCAGCCCCAGCATTTT.

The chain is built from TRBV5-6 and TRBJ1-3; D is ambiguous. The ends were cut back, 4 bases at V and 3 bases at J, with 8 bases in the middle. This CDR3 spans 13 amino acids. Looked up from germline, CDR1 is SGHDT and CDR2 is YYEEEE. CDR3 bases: TGTGCCAGCAGCCCGGGAGGTGGAAACACCATATATTTT. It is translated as CASSPGGGNTIYF.

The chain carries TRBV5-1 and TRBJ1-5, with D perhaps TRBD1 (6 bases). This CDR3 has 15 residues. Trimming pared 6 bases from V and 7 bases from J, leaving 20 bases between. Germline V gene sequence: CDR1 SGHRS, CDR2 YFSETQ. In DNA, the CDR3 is TGCGCCAGCAACGTAAACCGGGACAAGGGACAGCCCCAGCATTTT. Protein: CASNVNRDKGQPQHF. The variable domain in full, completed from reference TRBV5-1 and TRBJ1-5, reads KAGVTQTPRYLIKTRGQQVTLSCSPISGHRSVSWYQQTPGQGLQFLFEYFSETQRNKGNFPGRFSGRQFSNSRSEMNVSTLELGDSALYLCASNVNRDKGQPQHFGDGTRLSIL.

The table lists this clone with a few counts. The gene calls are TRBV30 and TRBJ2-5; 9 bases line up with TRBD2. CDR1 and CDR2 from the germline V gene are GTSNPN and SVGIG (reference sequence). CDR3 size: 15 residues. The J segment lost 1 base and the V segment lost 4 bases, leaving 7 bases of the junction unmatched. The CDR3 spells CAWTVAGGIQETQYF. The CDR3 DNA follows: TGTGCCTGGACTGTGGCGGGGGGGATCCAAGAGACCCAGTACTTC.

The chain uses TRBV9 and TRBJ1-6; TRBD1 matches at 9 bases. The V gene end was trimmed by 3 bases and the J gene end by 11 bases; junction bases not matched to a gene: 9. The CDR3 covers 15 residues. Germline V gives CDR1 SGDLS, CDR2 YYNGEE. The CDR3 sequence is CASSATGDRGTPLHF. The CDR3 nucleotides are TGTGCCAGCAGCGCTACGGGCGACAGGGGGACACCCCTCCACTTT.

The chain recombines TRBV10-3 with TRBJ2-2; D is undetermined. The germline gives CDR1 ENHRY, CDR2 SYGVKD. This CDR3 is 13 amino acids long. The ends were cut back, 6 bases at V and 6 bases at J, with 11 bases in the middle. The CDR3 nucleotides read TGTGCCATCAGGCCCGATTCAGCCGGGGAGCTGTTTTTT. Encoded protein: CAIRPDSAGELFF.

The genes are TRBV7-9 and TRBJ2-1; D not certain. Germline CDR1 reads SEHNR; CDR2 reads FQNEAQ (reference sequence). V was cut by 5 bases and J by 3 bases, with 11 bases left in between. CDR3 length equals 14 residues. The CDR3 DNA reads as TGTGCCAGCAGCCCGACACTGAACTACAATGAGCAGTTCTTC. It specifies CASSPTLNYNEQFF.